The 12 T cell receptor beta chains presented below share a single source sample, sequenced in a study of cytomegalovirus exposure and HLA in healthy donors. The PCR ran on 60 Vbeta and 13 Jbeta primers. The repertoire was sequenced with immunoSEQ multiplex PCR; TCRdb's copy has only in-frame clones and lacks some. Recorded for this sample: under 85,000 clones. The specimen was PBMCs. The receptor source for this set is a boy younger than 18 in good health and CMV-seronegative.

The rearrangement links TRBV29-1 to TRBJ2-5; the match to TRBD2 covers 10 bases. The CDR3 extends over 16 amino acids. Germline CDR1 reads SQVTM; CDR2 reads ANQGSEA. J gave up 2 bases and V 4 bases, and 10 bases lay outside the gene matches. The CDR3 loop reads CSVALGTSVGQETQYF. CDR3 sequence (DNA): TGCAGCGTTGCTCTCGGGACTAGCGTTGGGCAAGAGACCCAGTACTTC.

V usage is TRBV28 and J usage is TRBJ2-3; the D is unclear. Trimming removed 5 bases from V and 2 bases from J, with 5 bases in between. This CDR3 contains 12 residues. Germline V gives CDR1 MDHEN, CDR2 SYDVKM. CDR3 protein: CASSPPTDTQYF. As DNA, the CDR3 is TGTGCCAGCAGTCCTCCCACAGATACGCAGTATTTT. Complete variable domain (other parts from reference TRBV28 and TRBJ2-3): DVKVTQSSRYLVKRTGEKVFLECVQDMDHENMFWYRQDPGLGLRLIYFSYDVKMKEKGDIPEGYSVSREKKERFSLILESASTNQTSMYLCASSPPTDTQYFGPGTRLTVL.

As regards this clone: Other nucleotide sequences from this sample produce the same CDR3. The rearrangement uses TRBV5-1 and TRBJ1-1; D may be TRBD1 (6 bases). CDR3 length: 16 amino acids. Per germline, CDR1 SGHRS and CDR2 YFSETQ. Trimming left V 1 base short and J 2 bases short, with 15 bases between. This CDR3 is CASSLTPQGSNTEAFF. In DNA form, the CDR3 reads TGCGCCAGCAGCTTGACCCCACAGGGCTCCAACACTGAAGCTTTCTTT.

V and J are TRBV27 and TRBJ2-7; D possibly corresponds to TRBD2 (6 bases). CDR3 length: 16 amino acids. CDR1 is MNHEY and CDR2 is SMNVEV in the germline V gene (reference sequence). The V and J ends lost 5 bases and 2 bases respectively, with 19 bases between them. CDR3 nucleotide sequence: TGTGCCAGCAGTCATAAGGGAGGAGCCGGCCCCTACGAGCAGTACTTC. Protein: CASSHKGGAGPYEQYF.

The rearrangement joins TRBV7-9 to TRBJ1-2; D is undetermined. CDR3 length: 15 residues. V lost 0 bases to trimming and J lost 4 bases, with 12 bases between them. The germline V gene has CDR1 SEHNR and CDR2 FQNEAQ (reference sequence). The DNA for the CDR3 is TGTGCCAGCAGCTTAGCCACCGTCCTACTCTATGGCTACACCTTC. This codes for CASSLATVLLYGYTF.

The chain links TRBV7-6 to TRBJ2-2; D ambiguous. CDR1 and CDR2 (germline): SGHVS, FNYEAQ. Deletions cut 1 base from V and 0 bases from J, with 12 bases between. The CDR3 has 17 residues. This chain's CDR3 is CASSLGAVTANTGELFF. The CDR3 nucleotides read TGTGCCAGCAGCTTAGGAGCTGTAACCGCGAACACCGGGGAGCTGTTTTTT.

CDR3 amino acids: CASSTFTGATSPLHF. DNA of the CDR3: TGTGCCAGCAGCACCTTTACAGGGGCTACATCACCCCTCCACTTT. V and J are TRBV6-1 and TRBJ1-6; TRBD1 matches at 7 bases. With 6 bases clipped from V and 10 bases from J, the junction kept 12 bases outside the gene matches. The germline V gene has CDR1 MNHNS and CDR2 SASEGT. The CDR3 is made up of 15 amino acids.

The rearrangement links TRBV15 to TRBJ2-1; tentatively, D is TRBD2 (6 bases). Trimming left V 4 bases short and J 10 bases short, with 17 bases between. The germline V gene encodes CDR1 LNHNV and CDR2 YYDKDF (reference sequence). This CDR3 has 14 amino acids. CDR3 DNA: TGTGCCACCAGCACCGGGACGGGACTTTACGAGCAGTTCTTC. Translating it yields CATSTGTGLYEQFF.

V usage is TRBV9 and J usage is TRBJ2-3, with 7 bases lining up with TRBD2. Germline V CDR1 and CDR2: SGDLS, YYNGEE. The CDR3 sequence is 14 residues long. J was trimmed by 0 bases and V by 6 bases; bases with no gene match: 4. CDR3 loop: CASNPSGSTDTQYF. The CDR3, as DNA: TGTGCCAGCAACCCTAGCGGCAGCACAGATACGCAGTATTTT.

V usage is TRBV10-3 and J usage is TRBJ1-4; D unresolved. Germline CDR1 and CDR2: ENHRY and SYGVKD. The V end lost 0 bases, the J end lost 2 bases, and 7 bases lay between the germline ends. The CDR3 has 15 amino acids. The CDR3 region is CAISESRQTNEKLFF. The CDR3 nucleotides are TGTGCCATCAGTGAGTCGCGGCAGACTAATGAAAAACTGTTTTTT.

CDR3 sequence: CASSSGQGDGYTF. The DNA for the CDR3 is TGCGCCAGCAGCTCCGGACAGGGTGATGGCTACACCTTC. This chain uses TRBV5-1 with TRBJ1-2; 8 nucleotides agree with TRBD1. The CDR3 runs to 13 residues. CDR1 SGHRS and CDR2 YFSETQ come from the germline V gene. V shed 3 bases, J shed 6 bases, and the junction held 4 bases outside the gene matches.

J is TRBJ2-7 and V is TRBV6-6; perhaps TRBD2 as D (6 bases). Germline V gives CDR1 MNHNY, CDR2 SVGAGI (reference sequence). Trimming removed 5 bases from V and 6 bases from J, with 17 bases in between. The CDR3 is made up of 14 amino acids. CDR3 sequence: CASSAGSLASEQYF. CDR3 sequence (DNA): TGTGCCAGCAGTGCGGGATCCTTGGCTAGCGAGCAGTACTTC.